The 16 T cell receptor beta chains given below trace back to one sample, sequenced in a study of glioma-infiltrating T cells after dendritic cell vaccination. Produced via immunoSEQ multiplex PCR; TCRdb's table is partial and in-frame only. This table holds roughly 100,000 clones, 75% to 85% found once. The sequences come from blood, collected before dendritic cell vaccination. The receptors here all came from a human donor with glioblastoma.

The chain carries TRBV7-9 and TRBJ2-3; maybe TRBD2 (6 bases). The CDR3 is made up of 13 amino acids. Germline CDR1 and CDR2: SEHNR and FQNEAQ (reference sequence). V was trimmed by 4 bases and J by 8 bases, leaving 13 bases between them. The CDR3 DNA follows: TGTGCCAGCAGCTGGGACTCTTCGGCTACGCAGTATTTT. Translation gives CASSWDSSATQYF.

J is TRBJ2-7 and V is TRBV30, with a weak D call TRBD2 (6 bases). From germline, CDR1 is GTSNPN and CDR2 SVGIG (reference sequence). V lost 0 bases and J 5 bases, leaving 11 bases between the germline ends. The CDR3 length is 13 residues. Here the CDR3 reads CAWSVGRKDEQYF. In DNA form, the CDR3 reads TGTGCCTGGAGTGTAGGGAGGAAAGACGAGCAGTACTTC.

A single count supports this clone. In DNA, the CDR3 is TGTGCCAGTAGCAAGGGACAGGGGAGGGTTCGGGAAGAGACCCAGTACTTC. Translating it yields CASSKGQGRVREETQYF. This chain uses TRBV19 with TRBJ2-5; 10 bases are shared with TRBD1. CDR3 length: 17 residues. Germline V gene sequence: CDR1 LNHDA, CDR2 SQIVND (reference sequence). The V and J ends lost 6 bases and 3 bases, in that order; junction bases with no gene match: 13.

The rearrangement joins TRBV5-6 to TRBJ2-3; 12 bases are shared with TRBD2. This CDR3 has 16 residues. Losses at the gene ends were 2 bases for V and 2 bases for J; bases not matched to a gene: 3. The germline V gene encodes CDR1 SGHDT and CDR2 YYEEEE. CDR3 coding DNA: TGTGCCAGCAGCTTCTGGACTAGCGGGATCACAGATACGCAGTATTTT. This encodes CASSFWTSGITDTQYF.

Only one count was recorded for this clone. The chain employs TRBV29-1 and TRBJ2-3; 15 nucleotides line up with TRBD2. The length of the CDR3 is 15 residues. The junction had 4 bases not matched to a gene; V was cut back by 7 bases and J by 2 bases. CDR1 SQVTM and CDR2 ANQGSEA come from the germline V gene. CDR3 sequence: CSAGLAGGSTDTQYF. CDR3 coding DNA: TGCAGCGCGGGACTAGCGGGGGGCTCCACAGATACGCAGTATTTT.

CDR3 sequence (DNA): TGTGCCAGCAGCTTAGGAGAGAGGGAGACCCAGTACTTC. Protein: CASSLGERETQYF. The V gene is TRBV11-2, the J gene TRBJ2-5; D is unclear. The V and J ends lost 1 base and 5 bases respectively, with 8 bases between them. CDR1 is SGHAT, CDR2 FQNNGV, per germline. CDR3 length equals 13 residues.

This clone was seen more than once but under ten times. J is TRBJ1-4 and V is TRBV19, with a weak D call TRBD1 (5 bases). Trimming removed 5 bases at V and 7 bases at J, with 14 bases between. The CDR3 runs to 14 residues. The germline V gene has CDR1 LNHDA and CDR2 SQIVND (reference sequence). Written as DNA, the CDR3 is TGTGCCAGTAGTGGCCAGGGTCCGGGTGAAAAACTGTTTTTT. It translates to CASSGQGPGEKLFF. The variable domain in full, completed from reference TRBV19 and TRBJ1-4, reads DGGITQSPKYLFRKEGQNVTLSCEQNLNHDAMYWYRQDPGQGLRLIYYSQIVNDFQKGDIAEGYSVSREKKESFPLTVTSAQKNPTAFYLCASSGQGPGEKLFFGSGTQLSVL.

The chain combines TRBV4-1 with TRBJ2-1; 9 nucleotides match TRBD1. CDR1 is MGHRA, CDR2 YSYEKL, per germline. V shed 4 bases and J 7 bases; nucleotides not matched to a gene: 17. This CDR3 comprises 18 residues. The CDR3 sequence: CASSRRRMWDREPNEQFF. CDR3 coding DNA: TGCGCCAGCAGCCGAAGAAGGATGTGGGACAGGGAGCCAAATGAGCAGTTCTTC.

A single count supports this clone. V is TRBV18 and J is TRBJ2-7; the D gene is possibly TRBD1 (5 bases). The V gene lost 3 bases and the J gene lost 1 base, with 7 bases spanning the gap. This CDR3 contains 13 residues. CDR1 is KGHSH and CDR2 is LQKENI in the germline V gene. CDR3 protein: CASSPQGSYEQYF. The CDR3 DNA reads TGTGCCAGCTCACCTCAGGGATCCTACGAGCAGTACTTC.

The chain carries TRBV5-6 and TRBJ2-3; D remains unclear. From germline, CDR1 is SGHDT and CDR2 YYEEEE. The germline V and J ends were trimmed by 0 bases and 1 base, with 9 bases remaining between them. The CDR3 totals 15 residues. The CDR3 is CASSLDLTGTDTQYF. CDR3 nucleotide sequence: TGTGCCAGCAGCTTGGACCTAACAGGCACAGATACGCAGTATTTT.

The V gene is TRBV4-1, the J gene TRBJ2-3; D is ambiguous. The CDR3 runs to 12 residues. V lost 6 bases to trimming and J lost 2 bases, with 6 bases between them. CDR1 MGHRA and CDR2 YSYEKL come from the germline V gene. CDR3 DNA: TGCGCCAGCAGTCCTTTCACAGATACGCAGTATTTT. It is translated as CASSPFTDTQYF.

J is TRBJ1-6 and V is TRBV19; 9 bases fit TRBD1. CDR3 length equals 15 residues. J lost 5 bases, V lost 7 bases, and 6 bases had no gene match. Germline V gene sequence: CDR1 LNHDA, CDR2 SQIVND (reference sequence). CDR3 residues: CASKLGTGNNSPLHF. CDR3 bases: TGTGCCAGTAAGCTGGGGACAGGGAATAATTCACCCCTCCACTTT.

The rearrangement links TRBV7-6 to TRBJ2-1; 10 bases agree with TRBD2. This CDR3 is built from 12 residues. Losses at the gene ends were 5 bases for V and 10 bases for J; bases not matched to a gene: 2. The germline gives CDR1 SGHVS, CDR2 FNYEAQ. CDR3 sequence (DNA): TGTGCCAGCAGCACTAGCGGGGACGAGCAGTTCTTC. Residues: CASSTSGDEQFF. Using reference TRBV7-6 and TRBJ2-1 for the parts outside the CDR3, the full variable domain is GAGVSQSPRYKVTKRGQDVALRCDPISGHVSLYWYRQALGQGPEFLTYFNYEAQQDKSGLPNDRFSAERPEGSISTLTIQRTEQRDSAMYRCASSTSGDEQFFGPGTRLTVL.

This clone came up once. The CDR3 DNA is TGTGCCAGCAGTCCTATAACTTCCGGGACAGATTATGGCTACACCTTC. Translation: CASSPITSGTDYGYTF. The chain couples TRBV6-4 to TRBJ1-2; 7 bases are a match to TRBD1. Trimming removed 5 bases from V and 5 bases from J; junction bases left unmatched: 14. This CDR3 is 16 amino acids long. Germline CDR1 and CDR2: MRHNA and SNTAGT.

The chain joins TRBV6-5 to TRBJ1-6; D ambiguous. V shed 6 bases and J shed 3 bases, with 12 bases lying between them. Germline V gene lookup returns CDR1 MNHEY and CDR2 SVGAGI. CDR3 size: 15 residues. For the CDR3, the DNA is TGTGCCAGCAGAAACTCCGAAGTCTATAATTCACCCCTCCACTTT. This sequence encodes CASRNSEVYNSPLHF.

The chain employs TRBV18 and TRBJ1-1; tentative D call: TRBD1 (5 bases). Per the germline V gene, CDR1 is KGHSH and CDR2 is LQKENI. Trimming pared 5 bases from V and 1 base from J, leaving 8 bases between. The CDR3 runs 13 residues. The CDR3 protein is CASSTGRNTEAFF. Written as DNA, the CDR3 is TGTGCCAGCTCAACAGGAAGGAACACTGAAGCTTTCTTT.